This entry features one T cell receptor beta chain sequence. The antigen is unknown. Clones were read by immunoSEQ multiplex PCR, and TCRdb kept only the in-frame ones, dropping some. The sample yields approximately 43,000 clones, roughly nine tenths seen once. The data originate from a study of OX40 agonist ivuxolimab in advanced cancers. Notes on the study in general: Near-lowest levels of clonal expansion characterized partial responders at 0.1-3.0 mg/kg. At doses 0.1 to 3.0 mg/kg, CD4+ and CD8+ clones expanded.

Germline lookup yields CDR1 SEHNR and CDR2 FQNEAQ (reference sequence). CDR3 length equals 14 residues. V was cut by 4 bases and J by 6 bases, with 13 bases left in between. The clonotype originates from an adult with an advanced solid tumor such as melanoma, head and neck, liver or kidney cancer. The sample here was CD4+ or CD8+ T cells sorted from blood, taken in a trial of the OX40 agonist ivuxolimab. This sequence joins TRBV7-9 and TRBJ1-5; D may be TRBD1 (6 bases). The DNA for the CDR3 is TGTGCCAGCAGCTATTCGACAGGCAGTCAGCCCCAGCATTTT. Amino acid sequence: CASSYSTGSQPQHF.